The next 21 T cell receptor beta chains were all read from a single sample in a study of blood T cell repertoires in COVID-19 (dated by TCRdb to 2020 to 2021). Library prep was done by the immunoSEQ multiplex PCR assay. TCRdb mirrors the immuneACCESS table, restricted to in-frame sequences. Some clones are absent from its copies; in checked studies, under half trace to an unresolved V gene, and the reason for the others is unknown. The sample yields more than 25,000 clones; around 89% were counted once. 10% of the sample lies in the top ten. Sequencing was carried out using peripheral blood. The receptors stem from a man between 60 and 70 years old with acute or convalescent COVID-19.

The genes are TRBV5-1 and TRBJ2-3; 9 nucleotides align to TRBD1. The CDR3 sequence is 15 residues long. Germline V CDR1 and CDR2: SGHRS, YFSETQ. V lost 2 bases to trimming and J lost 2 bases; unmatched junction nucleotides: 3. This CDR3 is CASSFWDRATDTQYF. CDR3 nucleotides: TGCGCCAGCAGCTTTTGGGACAGGGCCACAGATACGCAGTATTTT.

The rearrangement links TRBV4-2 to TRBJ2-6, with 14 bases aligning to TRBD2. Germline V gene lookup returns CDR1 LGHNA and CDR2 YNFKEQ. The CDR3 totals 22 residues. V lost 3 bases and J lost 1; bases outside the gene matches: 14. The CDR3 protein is CASSHSRLAGGPGLSGANVLTF. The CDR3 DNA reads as TGTGCCAGCAGCCACAGCCGACTAGCGGGGGGGCCTGGTCTATCTGGGGCCAACGTCCTGACTTTC.

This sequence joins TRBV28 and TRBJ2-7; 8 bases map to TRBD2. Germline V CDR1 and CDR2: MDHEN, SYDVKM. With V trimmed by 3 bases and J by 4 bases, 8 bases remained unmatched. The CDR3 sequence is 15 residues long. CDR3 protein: CASSFPGGGLYEQYF. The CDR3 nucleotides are TGTGCCAGCAGTTTCCCCGGGGGGGGTCTGTACGAGCAGTACTTC.

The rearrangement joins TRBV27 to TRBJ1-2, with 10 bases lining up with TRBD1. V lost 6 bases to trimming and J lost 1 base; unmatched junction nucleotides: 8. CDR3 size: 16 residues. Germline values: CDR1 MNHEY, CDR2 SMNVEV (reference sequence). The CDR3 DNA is TGTGCCAGCAGCCGGGACAGGGGCATCTTTAACTATGGCTACACCTTC. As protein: CASSRDRGIFNYGYTF.

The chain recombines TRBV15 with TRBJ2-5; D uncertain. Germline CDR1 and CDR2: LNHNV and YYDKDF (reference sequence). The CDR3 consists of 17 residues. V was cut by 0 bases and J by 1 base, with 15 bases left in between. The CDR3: CATSRDKRMVGQETQYF. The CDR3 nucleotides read TGTGCCACCAGCAGAGATAAGAGGATGGTGGGCCAAGAGACCCAGTACTTC.

The CDR3, as DNA: TGCAGTGCTAGTCCCTGGAACACCGGGGAGCTGTTTTTT. Its protein is CSASPWNTGELFF. This sequence joins TRBV20-1 and TRBJ2-2, with D unclear. Looked up from germline, CDR1 is DFQATT and CDR2 is SNEGSKA (reference sequence). V lost 3 bases to trimming and J lost 1 base, with 6 bases between them. The CDR3 consists of 13 residues.

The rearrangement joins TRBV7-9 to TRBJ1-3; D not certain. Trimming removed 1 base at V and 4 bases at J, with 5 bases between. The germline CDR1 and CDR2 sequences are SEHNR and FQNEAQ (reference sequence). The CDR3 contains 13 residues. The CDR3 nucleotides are TGTGCCAGCAGCTTAGGGCAGGGAAACACCATATATTTT. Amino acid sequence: CASSLGQGNTIYF. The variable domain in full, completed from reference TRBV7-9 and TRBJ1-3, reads DTGVSQNPRHKITKRGQNVTFRCDPISEHNRLYWYRQTLGQGPEFLTYFQNEAQLEKSRLLSDRFSAERPKGSFSTLEIQRTEQGDSAMYLCASSLGQGNTIYFGEGSWLTVV.

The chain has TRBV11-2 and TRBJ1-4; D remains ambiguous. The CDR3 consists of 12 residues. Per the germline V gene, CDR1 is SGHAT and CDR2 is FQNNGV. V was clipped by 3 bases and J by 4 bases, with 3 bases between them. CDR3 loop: CASSFSNEKLFF. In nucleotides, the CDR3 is TGTGCCAGCAGCTTCAGTAATGAAAAACTGTTTTTT.

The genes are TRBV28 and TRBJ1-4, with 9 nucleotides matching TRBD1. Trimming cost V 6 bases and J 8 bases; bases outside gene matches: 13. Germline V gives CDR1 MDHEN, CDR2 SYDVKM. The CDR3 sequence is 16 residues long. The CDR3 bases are TGTGCCAGCAGACAGGGGGCTGTGCGCTCCGGAGAAAAACTGTTTTTT. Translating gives CASRQGAVRSGEKLFF.

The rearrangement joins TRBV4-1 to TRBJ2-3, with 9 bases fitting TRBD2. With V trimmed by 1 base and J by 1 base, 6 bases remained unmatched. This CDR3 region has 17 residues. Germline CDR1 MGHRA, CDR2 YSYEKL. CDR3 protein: CASSQAAGGGGTDTQYF. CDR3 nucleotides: TGCGCCAGCAGCCAAGCGGCGGGAGGGGGGGGCACAGATACGCAGTATTTT.

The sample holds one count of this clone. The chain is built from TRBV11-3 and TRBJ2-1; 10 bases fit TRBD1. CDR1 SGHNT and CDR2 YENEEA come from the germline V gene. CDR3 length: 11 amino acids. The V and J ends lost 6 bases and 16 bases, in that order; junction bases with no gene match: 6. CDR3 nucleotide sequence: TGTGCCAGCAGAACGGACAGGGGGGGTTTCTTC. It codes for CASRTDRGGFF.

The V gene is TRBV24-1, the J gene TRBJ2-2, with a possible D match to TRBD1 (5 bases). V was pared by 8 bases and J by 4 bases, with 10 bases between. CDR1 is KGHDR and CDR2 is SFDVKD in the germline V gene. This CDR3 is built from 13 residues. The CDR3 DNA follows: TGTGCCACCACCGCCAGGGCCACCGGGGAGCTGTTTTTT. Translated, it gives CATTARATGELFF.

In DNA, the CDR3 is TGTGCCAGCAGCTTAGCGGAGACAGGAAGTGGTGGCTACACCTTC. Encoded protein: CASSLAETGSGGYTF. The chain is built from TRBV7-2 and TRBJ1-2; tentative D call: TRBD1 (6 bases). The germline gives CDR1 SGHTA, CDR2 FQGNSA. Between the trimmed V and J ends, which lost 0 bases and 7 bases, there was a span of 15 bases. The CDR3 extends over 15 amino acids. Supplemented by reference TRBV7-2 and TRBJ1-2, the full variable domain reads GAGVSQSPSNKVTEKGKDVELRCDPISGHTALYWYRQSLGQGLEFLIYFQGNSAPDKSGLPSDRFSAERTGGSVSTLTIQRTQQEDSAVYLCASSLAETGSGGYTFGSGTRLTVV.

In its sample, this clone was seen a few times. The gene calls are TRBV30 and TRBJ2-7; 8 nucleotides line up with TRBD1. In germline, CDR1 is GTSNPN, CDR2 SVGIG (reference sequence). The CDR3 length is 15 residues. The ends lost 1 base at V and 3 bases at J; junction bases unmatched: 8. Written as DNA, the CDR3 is TGTGCCTGGAGTGGCGGACAGGGAATCGTCTACGAGCAGTACTTC. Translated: CAWSGGQGIVYEQYF.

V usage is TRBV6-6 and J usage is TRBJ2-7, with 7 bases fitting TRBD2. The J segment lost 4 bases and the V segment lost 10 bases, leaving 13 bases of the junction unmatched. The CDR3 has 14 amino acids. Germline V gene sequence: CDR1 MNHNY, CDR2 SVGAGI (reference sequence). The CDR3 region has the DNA TGTGCCACTTCAAGTCGGCTAGCGGCTTACGAGCAGTACTTC. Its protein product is CATSSRLAAYEQYF.

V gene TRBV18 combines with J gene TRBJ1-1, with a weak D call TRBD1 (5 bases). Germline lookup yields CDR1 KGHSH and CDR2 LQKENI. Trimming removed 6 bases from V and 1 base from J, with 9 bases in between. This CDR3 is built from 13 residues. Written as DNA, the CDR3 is TGTGCCAGCTCTGCGGACAAGAACACTGAAGCTTTCTTT. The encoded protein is CASSADKNTEAFF.

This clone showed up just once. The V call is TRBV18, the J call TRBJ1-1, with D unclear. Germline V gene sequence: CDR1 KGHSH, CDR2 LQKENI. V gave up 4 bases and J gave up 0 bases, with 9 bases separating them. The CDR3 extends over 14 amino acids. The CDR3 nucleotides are TGTGCCAGCTCACGTTCTCAGATGAACACTGAAGCTTTCTTT. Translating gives CASSRSQMNTEAFF.

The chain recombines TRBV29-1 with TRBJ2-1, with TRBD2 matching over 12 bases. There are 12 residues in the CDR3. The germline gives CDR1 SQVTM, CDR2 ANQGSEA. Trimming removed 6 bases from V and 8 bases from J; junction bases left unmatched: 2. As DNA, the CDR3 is TGCAGCGTGACTAGCGGGAGCCATGAGCAGTTCTTC. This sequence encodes CSVTSGSHEQFF.

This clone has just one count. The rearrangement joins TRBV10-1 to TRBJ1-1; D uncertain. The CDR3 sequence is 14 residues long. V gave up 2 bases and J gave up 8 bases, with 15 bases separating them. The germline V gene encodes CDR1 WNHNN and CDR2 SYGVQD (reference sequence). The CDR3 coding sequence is TGCGCCAGCAGTGAGAGTCTGGGTAGCCCGGAAGCTTTCTTT. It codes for CASSESLGSPEAFF.

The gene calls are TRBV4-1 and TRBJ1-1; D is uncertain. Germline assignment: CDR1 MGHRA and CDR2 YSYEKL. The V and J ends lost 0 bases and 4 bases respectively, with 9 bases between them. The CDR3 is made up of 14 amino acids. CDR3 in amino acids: CASSQELAVTEAFF. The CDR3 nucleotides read TGCGCCAGCAGCCAAGAGTTAGCAGTCACTGAAGCTTTCTTT.

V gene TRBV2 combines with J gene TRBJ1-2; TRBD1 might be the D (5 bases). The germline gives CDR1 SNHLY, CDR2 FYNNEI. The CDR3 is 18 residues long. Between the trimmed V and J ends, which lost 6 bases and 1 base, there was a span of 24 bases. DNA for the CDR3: TGTGCCAGCAGCGGAGGAGGGGCAGGAGTTGGGGGTAACTATGGCTACACCTTC. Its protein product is CASSGGGAGVGGNYGYTF.